The T cell receptor beta chain under discussion was sequenced for a study of blood T cell repertoires in COVID-19. About the research overall: Material from acute and convalescent COVID-19 was sourced from the United States, Italy and Spain. Sample material is recorded as cDNA or gDNA derived from T cells, B-cell-depleted T cells, or PBMCs.

Two negative PCRs, clearance, or symptom resolution were required of recovered Cohort 3 donors. The CDR3 consists of 15 residues. The V gene lost 0 bases and the J gene lost 0 bases, with 8 bases spanning the gap. The germline CDR1 and CDR2 sequences are MNHEY and SVGAGI. Original handling: Scientists estimated how many nucleated cells there were by amplifying reference gene primers. Produced via immunoSEQ multiplex PCR; TCRdb's table is partial and in-frame only. That table furnishes V, J and clone size, whereas the DNA furnished D and trimming. The sample yields approximately 160,000 clones, over 75% seen once.

The source is a man between 35 and 55 years old who had recovered from COVID-19. The sequenced sample consisted of PBMCs or T cells enriched from blood (not recorded which). V usage is TRBV6-5 and J usage is TRBJ1-1; D uncertain. The CDR3 here is CASSYSLDMNTEAFF. CDR3 bases: TGTGCCAGCAGTTACTCTCTTGACATGAACACTGAAGCTTTCTTT.